One and the same sample provided the 2 T cell receptor beta chains below, sequenced in a study of blood T cell repertoires in COVID-19. Sequencing used immunoSEQ multiplex PCR; TCRdb keeps in-frame clones, though not all of them. Among some 15,000 clones listed, about 91% were seen once. Sequencing used peripheral blood. The receptors shown here come from a human donor in a cohort sampled during active COVID-19.

The genes are TRBV4-1 and TRBJ1-5; 8 bases match TRBD1. Germline assignment: CDR1 MGHRA and CDR2 YSYEKL. This CDR3 has 17 residues. Unmatched junction bases numbered 9, after V lost 2 bases and J lost 3 bases. The CDR3 is CASSQKTGTGDNQPQHF. The CDR3 DNA sequence: TGCGCCAGCAGCCAAAAAACCGGGACAGGTGACAATCAGCCCCAGCATTTT.

The chain is built from TRBV6-5 and TRBJ1-2; 7 positions match TRBD1. J lost 3 bases, V lost 2 bases, and 6 bases had no gene match. This CDR3 has 15 amino acids. Germline assignment: CDR1 MNHEY and CDR2 SVGAGI. In DNA form, the CDR3 reads TGTGCCAGCAGTTACAGACAGGGCGAGGACTATGGCTACACCTTC. As protein: CASSYRQGEDYGYTF.